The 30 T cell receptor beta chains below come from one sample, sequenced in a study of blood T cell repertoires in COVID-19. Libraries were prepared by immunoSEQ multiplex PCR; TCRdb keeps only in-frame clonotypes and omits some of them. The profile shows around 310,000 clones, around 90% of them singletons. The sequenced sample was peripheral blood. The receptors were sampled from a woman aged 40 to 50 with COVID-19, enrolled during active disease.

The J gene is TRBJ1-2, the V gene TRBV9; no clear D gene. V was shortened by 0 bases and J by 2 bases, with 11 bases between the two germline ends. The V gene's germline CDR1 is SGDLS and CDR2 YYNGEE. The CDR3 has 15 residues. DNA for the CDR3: TGTGCCAGCAGCGTAGTTTCCACGGGAAACTATGGCTACACCTTC. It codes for CASSVVSTGNYGYTF.

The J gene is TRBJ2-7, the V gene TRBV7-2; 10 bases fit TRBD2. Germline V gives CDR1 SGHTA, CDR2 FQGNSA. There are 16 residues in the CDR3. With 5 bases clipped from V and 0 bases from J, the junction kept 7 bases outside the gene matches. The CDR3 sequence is CASSAWTSGSSYEQYF. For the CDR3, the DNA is TGTGCCAGCAGCGCCTGGACTAGCGGATCCTCCTACGAGCAGTACTTC.

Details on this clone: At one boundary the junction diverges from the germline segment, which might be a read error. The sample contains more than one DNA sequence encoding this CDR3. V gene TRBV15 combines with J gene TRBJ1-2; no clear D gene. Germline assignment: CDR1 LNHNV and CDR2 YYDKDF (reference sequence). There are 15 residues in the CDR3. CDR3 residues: CATSRDRGTNYGYTF. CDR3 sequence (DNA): TGTGCCACCAGCAGAGATCGGGGTACTAACTATGGCTATACCTTC. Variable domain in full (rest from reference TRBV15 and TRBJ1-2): DAMVIQNPRYQVTQFGKPVTLSCSQTLNHNVMYWYQQKSSQAPKLLFHYYDKDFNNEADTPDNFQSRRPNTSFCFLDIRSPGLGDTAMYLCATSRDRGTNYGYTFGSGTRLTVV.

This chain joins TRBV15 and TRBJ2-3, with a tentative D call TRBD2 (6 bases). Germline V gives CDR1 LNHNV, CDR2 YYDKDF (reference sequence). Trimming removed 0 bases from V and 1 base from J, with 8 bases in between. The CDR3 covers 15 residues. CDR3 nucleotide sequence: TGTGCCACCAGCAGAGAGCGGGGAGGCACAGATACGCAGTATTTT. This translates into CATSRERGGTDTQYF.

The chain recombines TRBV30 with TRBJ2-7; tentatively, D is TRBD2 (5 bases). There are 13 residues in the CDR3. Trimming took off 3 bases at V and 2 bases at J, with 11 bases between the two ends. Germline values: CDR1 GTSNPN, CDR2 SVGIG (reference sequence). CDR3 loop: CAWSSGLTYEQYF. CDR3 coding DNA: TGTGCCTGGAGCAGCGGACTCACCTACGAGCAGTACTTC.

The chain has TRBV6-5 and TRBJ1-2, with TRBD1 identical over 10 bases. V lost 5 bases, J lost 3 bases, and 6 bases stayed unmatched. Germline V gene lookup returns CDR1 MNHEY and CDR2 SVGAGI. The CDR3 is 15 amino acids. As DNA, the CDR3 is TGTGCCAGCAGTCGGACCGGGACAGGGGACTATGGCTACACCTTC. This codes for CASSRTGTGDYGYTF.

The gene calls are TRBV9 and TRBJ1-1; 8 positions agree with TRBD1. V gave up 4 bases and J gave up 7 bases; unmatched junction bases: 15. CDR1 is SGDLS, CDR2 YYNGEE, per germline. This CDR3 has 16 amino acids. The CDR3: CASSPRPGTGPVEAFF. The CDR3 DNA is TGTGCCAGCAGCCCACGTCCCGGGACAGGTCCGGTTGAAGCTTTCTTT.

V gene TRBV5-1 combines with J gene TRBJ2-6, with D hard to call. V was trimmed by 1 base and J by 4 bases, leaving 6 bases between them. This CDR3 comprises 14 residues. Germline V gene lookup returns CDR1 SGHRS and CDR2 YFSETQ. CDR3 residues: CASSLSAGANVLTF. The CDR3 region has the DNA TGCGCCAGCAGCTTGTCTGCGGGGGCCAACGTCCTGACTTTC. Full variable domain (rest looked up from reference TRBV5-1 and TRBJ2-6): KAGVTQTPRYLIKTRGQQVTLSCSPISGHRSVSWYQQTPGQGLQFLFEYFSETQRNKGNFPGRFSGRQFSNSRSEMNVSTLELGDSALYLCASSLSAGANVLTFGAGSRLTVL.

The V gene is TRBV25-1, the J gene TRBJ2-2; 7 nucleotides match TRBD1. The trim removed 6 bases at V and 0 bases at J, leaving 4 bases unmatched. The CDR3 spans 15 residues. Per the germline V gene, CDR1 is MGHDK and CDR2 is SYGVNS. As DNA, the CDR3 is TGTGCCAGCAGAAAGGACAGGACGAACACCGGGGAGCTGTTTTTT. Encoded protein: CASRKDRTNTGELFF.

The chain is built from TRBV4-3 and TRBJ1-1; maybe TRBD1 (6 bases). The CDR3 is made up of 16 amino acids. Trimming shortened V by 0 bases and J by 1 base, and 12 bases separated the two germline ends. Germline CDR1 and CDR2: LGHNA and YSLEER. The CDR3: CASSQDSRGGNTEAFF. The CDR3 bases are TGCGCCAGCAGCCAAGATAGCAGGGGCGGGAACACTGAAGCTTTCTTT.

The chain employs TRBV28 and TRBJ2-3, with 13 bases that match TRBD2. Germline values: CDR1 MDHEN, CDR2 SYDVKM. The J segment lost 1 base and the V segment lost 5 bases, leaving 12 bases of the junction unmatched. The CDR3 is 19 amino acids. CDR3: CASSRPGLAGRGGTDTQYF. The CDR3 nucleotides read TGTGCCAGCAGTCGACCGGGACTAGCGGGGAGAGGGGGCACAGATACGCAGTATTTT.

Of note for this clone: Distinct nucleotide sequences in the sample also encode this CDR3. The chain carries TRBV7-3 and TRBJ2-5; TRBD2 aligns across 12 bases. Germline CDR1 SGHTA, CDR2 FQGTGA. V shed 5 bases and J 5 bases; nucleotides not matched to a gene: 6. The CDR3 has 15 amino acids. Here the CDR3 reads CASSPLAGGIETQYF. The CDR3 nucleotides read TGTGCCAGCAGCCCACTAGCGGGGGGCATCGAGACCCAGTACTTC.

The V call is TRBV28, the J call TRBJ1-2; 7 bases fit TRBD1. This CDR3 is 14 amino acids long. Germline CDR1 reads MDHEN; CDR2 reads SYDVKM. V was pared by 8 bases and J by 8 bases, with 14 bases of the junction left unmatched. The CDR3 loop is CASGSWDSGYGYTF. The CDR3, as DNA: TGTGCCAGCGGATCCTGGGACAGCGGTTACGGCTACACCTTC.

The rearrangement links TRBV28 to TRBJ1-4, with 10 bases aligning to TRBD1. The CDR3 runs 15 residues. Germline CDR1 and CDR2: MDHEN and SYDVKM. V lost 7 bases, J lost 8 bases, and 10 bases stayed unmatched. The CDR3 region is CASNSAGTGEEKLFF. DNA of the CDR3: TGTGCCAGCAACTCTGCCGGGACAGGGGAAGAAAAACTGTTTTTT.

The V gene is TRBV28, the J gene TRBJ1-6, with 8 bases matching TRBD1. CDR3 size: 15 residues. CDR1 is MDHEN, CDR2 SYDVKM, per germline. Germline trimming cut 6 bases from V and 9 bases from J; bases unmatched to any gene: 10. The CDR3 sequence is CASRDATGAGSPLHF. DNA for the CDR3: TGTGCCAGCAGAGACGCGACAGGGGCGGGTTCACCCCTCCACTTT.

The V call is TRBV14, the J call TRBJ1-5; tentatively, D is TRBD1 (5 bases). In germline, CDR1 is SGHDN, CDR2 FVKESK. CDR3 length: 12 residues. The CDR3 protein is CAGGGIGQPQHF. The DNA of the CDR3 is TGTGCGGGGGGAGGGATCGGGCAGCCCCAGCATTTT.

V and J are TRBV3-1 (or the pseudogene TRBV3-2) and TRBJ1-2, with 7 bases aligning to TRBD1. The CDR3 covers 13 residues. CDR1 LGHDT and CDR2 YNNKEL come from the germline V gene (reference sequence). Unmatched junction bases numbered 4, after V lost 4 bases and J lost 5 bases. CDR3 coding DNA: TGTGCCAGCAGCCCCGACAGGGAGTATGGCTACACCTTC. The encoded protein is CASSPDREYGYTF.

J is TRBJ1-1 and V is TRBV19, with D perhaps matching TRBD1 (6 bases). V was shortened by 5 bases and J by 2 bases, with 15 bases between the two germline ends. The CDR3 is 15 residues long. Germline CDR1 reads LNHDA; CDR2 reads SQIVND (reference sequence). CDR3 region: CASSPRGRGNTEAFF. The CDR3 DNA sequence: TGTGCCAGTAGTCCTCGGGGCAGGGGAAACACTGAAGCTTTCTTT.

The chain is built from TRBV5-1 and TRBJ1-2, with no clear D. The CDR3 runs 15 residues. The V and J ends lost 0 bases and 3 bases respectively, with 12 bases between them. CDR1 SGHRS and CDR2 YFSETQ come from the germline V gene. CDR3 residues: CASSLVRGSDYGYTF. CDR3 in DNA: TGCGCCAGCAGCTTGGTTCGGGGTAGCGACTATGGCTACACCTTC.

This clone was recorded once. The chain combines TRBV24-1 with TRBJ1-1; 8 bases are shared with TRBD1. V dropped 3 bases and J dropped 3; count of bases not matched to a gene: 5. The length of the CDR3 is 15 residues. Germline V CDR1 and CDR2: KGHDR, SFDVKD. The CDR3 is CATSDPTGGHTEAFF. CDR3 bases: TGTGCCACCAGTGATCCAACAGGGGGGCACACTGAAGCTTTCTTT.

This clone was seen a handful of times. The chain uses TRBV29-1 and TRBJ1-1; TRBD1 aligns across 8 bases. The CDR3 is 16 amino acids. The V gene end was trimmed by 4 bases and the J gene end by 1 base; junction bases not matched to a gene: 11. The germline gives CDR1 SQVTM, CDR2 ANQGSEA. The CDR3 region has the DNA TGCAGCGTTGCCGGTCTCCCCGGGACAGGGAACACTGAAGCTTTCTTT. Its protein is CSVAGLPGTGNTEAFF.

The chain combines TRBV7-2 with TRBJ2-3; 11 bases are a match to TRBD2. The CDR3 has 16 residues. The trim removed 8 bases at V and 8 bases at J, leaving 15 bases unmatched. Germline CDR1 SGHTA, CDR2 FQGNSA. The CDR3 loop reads CASLLAGDGLGFTQYF. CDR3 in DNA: TGTGCCAGCTTACTAGCGGGAGATGGACTAGGCTTTACGCAGTATTTT. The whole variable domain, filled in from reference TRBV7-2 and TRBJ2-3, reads GAGVSQSPSNKVTEKGKDVELRCDPISGHTALYWYRQSLGQGLEFLIYFQGNSAPDKSGLPSDRFSAERTGGSVSTLTIQRTQQEDSAVYLCASLLAGDGLGFTQYFGPGTRLTVL.

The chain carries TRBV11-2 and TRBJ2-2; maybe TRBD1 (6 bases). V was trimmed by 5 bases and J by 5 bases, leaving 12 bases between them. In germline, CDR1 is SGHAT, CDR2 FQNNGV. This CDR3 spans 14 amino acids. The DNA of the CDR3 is TGTGCCAGCAGCCCGGGACACAGTACCGGGGAGCTGTTTTTT. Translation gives CASSPGHSTGELFF.

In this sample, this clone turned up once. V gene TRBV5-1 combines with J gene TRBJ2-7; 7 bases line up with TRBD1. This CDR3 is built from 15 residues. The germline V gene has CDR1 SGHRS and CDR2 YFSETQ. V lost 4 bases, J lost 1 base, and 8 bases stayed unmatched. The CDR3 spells CASSGSGTVSYEQYF. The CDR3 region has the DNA TGCGCCAGCAGCGGGTCCGGGACAGTATCCTACGAGCAGTACTTC.

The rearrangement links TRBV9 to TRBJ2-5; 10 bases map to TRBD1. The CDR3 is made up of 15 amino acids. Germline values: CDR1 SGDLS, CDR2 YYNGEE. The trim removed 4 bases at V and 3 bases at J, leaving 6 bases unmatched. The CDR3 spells CASSRYGTGEETQYF. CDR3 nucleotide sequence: TGTGCCAGCAGCCGTTACGGGACAGGGGAAGAGACCCAGTACTTC.

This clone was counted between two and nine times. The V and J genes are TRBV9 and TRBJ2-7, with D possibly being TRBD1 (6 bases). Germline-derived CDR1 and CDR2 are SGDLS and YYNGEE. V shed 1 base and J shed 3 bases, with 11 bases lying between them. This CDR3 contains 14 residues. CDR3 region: CASSVQGFGYEQYF. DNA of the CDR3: TGTGCCAGCAGCGTACAGGGGTTCGGCTACGAGCAGTACTTC.

The CDR3 DNA follows: TGTGCCAGCAGCGTACGGAGTATCAGAACTCCACGTGATGGCTACACCTTC. Its translation: CASSVRSIRTPRDGYTF. V is TRBV25-1 and J is TRBJ1-2; no clear D gene. Deletions cut 6 bases from V and 6 bases from J, with 26 bases between. This CDR3 spans 17 amino acids. The germline V gene has CDR1 MGHDK and CDR2 SYGVNS.

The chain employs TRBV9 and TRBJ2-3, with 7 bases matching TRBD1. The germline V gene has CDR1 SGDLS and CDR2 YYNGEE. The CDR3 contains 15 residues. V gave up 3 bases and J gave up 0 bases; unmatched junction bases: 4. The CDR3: CASSDRQGSTDTQYF. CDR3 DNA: TGTGCCAGCAGCGATAGACAGGGAAGCACAGATACGCAGTATTTT. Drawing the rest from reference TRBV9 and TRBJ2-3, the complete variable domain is DSGVTQTPKHLITATGQRVTLRCSPRSGDLSVYWYQQSLDQGLQFLIQYYNGEERAKGNILERFSAQQFPDLHSELNLSSLELGDSALYFCASSDRQGSTDTQYFGPGTRLTVL.

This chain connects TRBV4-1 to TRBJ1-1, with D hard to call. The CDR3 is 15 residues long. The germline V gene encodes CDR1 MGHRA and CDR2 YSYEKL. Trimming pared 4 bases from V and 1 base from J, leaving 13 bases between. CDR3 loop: CASSPREGWNTEAFF. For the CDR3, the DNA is TGCGCCAGCAGCCCTAGAGAGGGCTGGAACACTGAAGCTTTCTTT.

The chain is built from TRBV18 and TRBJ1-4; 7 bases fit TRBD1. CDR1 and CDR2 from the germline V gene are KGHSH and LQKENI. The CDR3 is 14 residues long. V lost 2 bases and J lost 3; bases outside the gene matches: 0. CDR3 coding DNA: TGTGCCAGCTCACCAGGGACAGCTAATGAAAAACTGTTTTTT. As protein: CASSPGTANEKLFF.